The clone carrying this T cell receptor beta chain was seen a few times. What it recognizes is unknown. Germline lookup yields CDR1 SGDLS and CDR2 YYNGEE. The J segment lost 5 bases and the V segment lost 0 bases, leaving 10 bases of the junction unmatched. The length of the CDR3 is 17 residues. MiXCR, run by TCRdb on the reads, gives a single entry per CDR3 protein. The table has about 140,000 distinct CDR3 sequences, about 6% seen once. This sample stems from a study of T cell repertoires in cytomegalovirus infection. Whole-study context: In public TCR beta signatures, there were indications of both CMV infection and matching HLA type. Overall study findings and caveats: Within the response measured ex vivo, HLA-C-restricted CMV-specific TCR beta clonotypes were dominant. Summed frequency of shared TCR beta families picked out CMV carriers who also had the relevant HLA.

The chain joins TRBV9 to TRBJ2-2; 7 nucleotides match TRBD2. The sequence derives from a human donor in good health (CMV status not recorded). Some clones in this sample may be carry-over from other donors' samples. The sequencing input was PBMCs. In nucleotides, the CDR3 is TGTGCCAGCAGCGTAGATCCGCGGGGGAGCTGGACCGGGGAGCTGTTTTTT. It encodes CASSVDPRGSWTGELFF.